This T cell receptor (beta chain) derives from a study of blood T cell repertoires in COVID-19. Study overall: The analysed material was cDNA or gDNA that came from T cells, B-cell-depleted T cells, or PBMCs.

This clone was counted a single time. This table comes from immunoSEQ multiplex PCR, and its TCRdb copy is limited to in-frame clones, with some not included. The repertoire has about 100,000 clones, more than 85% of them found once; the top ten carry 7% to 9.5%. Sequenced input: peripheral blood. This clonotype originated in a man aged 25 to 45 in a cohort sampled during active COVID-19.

The CDR3 loop reads CASSQDEVGVGTGELFF. For the CDR3, the DNA is TGTGCCAGCAGCCAAGACGAGGTCGGGGTGGGGACCGGGGAGCTGTTTTTT. The chain couples TRBV14 to TRBJ2-2; D is perhaps TRBD2 (5 bases). V was trimmed by 0 bases and J by 5 bases, leaving 16 bases between them. This CDR3 is 17 amino acids long. From germline, CDR1 is SGHDN and CDR2 FVKESK.